The source of this T cell receptor (beta chain) is a study of blood T cell repertoires in COVID-19. About the study: COVID-19 samples from acute and convalescent phases originated in the United States, Italy and Spain. Sources were T cells, B-cell-depleted T cells, or PBMCs; the material itself was cDNA or gDNA.

Between the trimmed V and J ends, which lost 4 bases and 8 bases, there was a span of 14 bases. The CDR3 runs to 14 residues. CDR1 SEHNR and CDR2 FQNEAQ come from the germline V gene (reference sequence). Across about two dozen US areas, participants ranged in age from about 18 to 89 years. Assay used: immunoSEQ multiplex PCR; TCRdb lists only in-frame clones, some missing. The sample yields about 200,000 clones, about 90% seen once. The sample comprised PBMCs or T cells enriched from blood (not recorded which). This sequence originates from a woman aged 18-29 years who had recovered from COVID-19. The rearrangement joins TRBV7-9 to TRBJ1-4; D perhaps matches TRBD1 (6 bases). CDR3: CASSSTGSGEKLFF. As DNA, the CDR3 is TGTGCCAGCAGCTCGACAGGTTCAGGCGAAAAACTGTTTTTT.